This T cell receptor beta chain was found in a study of blood T cell repertoires in COVID-19. The wider study: Samples taken during acute and convalescent COVID-19 were collected in the United States, Italy and Spain.

Trimming pared 3 bases from V and 2 bases from J, leaving 20 bases between. The CDR3 is 16 residues long. Looked up from germline, CDR1 is DFQATT and CDR2 is SNEGSKA (reference sequence). In the source study's methods: Reference gene primers were amplified, and this amplification served to estimate nucleated cell counts. The protocol was immunoSEQ multiplex PCR, while the TCRdb copy is restricted to in-frame clones and leaves out a portion. That table is the source of V, J and clone size, and D and trimming were worked out from the DNA. Among about 96,000 clones, roughly 83% were seen once, and the ten largest hold around 16%.

Sequenced input: peripheral blood. The chain couples TRBV20-1 to TRBJ2-7, with a tentative D call TRBD2 (5 bases). The TCR was taken from an older woman with acute or convalescent COVID-19. Written as DNA, the CDR3 is TGCAGTGCTAGTTCTGTTGGAGGCCTACCTCCCTACGAGCAGTACTTC. Translating it yields CSASSVGGLPPYEQYF.